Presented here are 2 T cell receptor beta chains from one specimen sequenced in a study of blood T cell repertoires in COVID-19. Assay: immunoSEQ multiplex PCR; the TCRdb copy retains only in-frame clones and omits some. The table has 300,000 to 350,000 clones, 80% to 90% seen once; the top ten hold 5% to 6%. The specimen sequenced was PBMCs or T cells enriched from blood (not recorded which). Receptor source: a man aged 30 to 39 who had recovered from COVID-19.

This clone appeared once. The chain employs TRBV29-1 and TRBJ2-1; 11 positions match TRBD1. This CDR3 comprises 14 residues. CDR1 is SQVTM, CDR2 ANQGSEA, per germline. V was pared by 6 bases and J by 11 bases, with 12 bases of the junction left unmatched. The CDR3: CSVRGRTGGSKQFF. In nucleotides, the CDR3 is TGCAGCGTCCGTGGAAGGACAGGGGGCAGTAAGCAGTTCTTC.

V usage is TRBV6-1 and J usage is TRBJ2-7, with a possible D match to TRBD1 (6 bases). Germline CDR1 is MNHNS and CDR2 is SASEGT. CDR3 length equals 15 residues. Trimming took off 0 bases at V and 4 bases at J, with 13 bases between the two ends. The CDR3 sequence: CASSEAGAVTYEQYF. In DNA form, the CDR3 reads TGTGCCAGCAGTGAAGCGGGGGCAGTTACTTACGAGCAGTACTTC.